The entry that follows covers one TCR beta chain sequence. Vbeta (60) and Jbeta (13) primers were used in the PCR. TCRdb keeps only in-frame clones here, not all; method: immunoSEQ multiplex PCR. The data hold some 120,000 clones, with over 65% observed a single time. Germline lookup yields CDR1 SGHNT and CDR2 YYREEE (reference sequence). The V gene end was trimmed by 0 bases and the J gene end by 2 bases; junction bases not matched to a gene: 10. CDR3 size: 19 residues. The entry originates in a study of cytomegalovirus exposure and HLA in healthy donors. The chain recombines TRBV5-4 with TRBJ2-5, with 13 bases identical to TRBD2. Source material: PBMCs. The source of this sequence is a man aged 50-60 years in good health and CMV-seronegative. This CDR3 reads CASSLAGTSGASGQETQYF. CDR3 sequence (DNA): TGTGCCAGCAGCTTGGCCGGGACTAGCGGGGCAAGTGGGCAAGAGACCCAGTACTTC.